These 15 T cell receptor beta chains share one sample of origin, sequenced in a study of control samples from healthy donors and cancer patients. The assay was immunoSEQ multiplex PCR, and TCRdb's table has in-frame clones only and misses some. The table records over 15,000 clones, roughly 91% of them present only once. The sequencing input was PBMCs. Source of these receptors: a man aged 60-69 years with head and neck cancer.

V is TRBV5-1 and J is TRBJ1-1; 8 bases are shared with TRBD1. J was trimmed by 4 bases and V by 4 bases; bases with no gene match: 9. Germline V CDR1 and CDR2: SGHRS, YFSETQ. The CDR3 spans 15 residues. This chain's CDR3 is CASSQQTGGGTEAFF. The CDR3 nucleotides read TGCGCCAGCAGCCAACAAACAGGGGGAGGCACTGAAGCTTTCTTT. The entire variable domain, with the rest obtained from reference TRBV5-1 and TRBJ1-1, is as follows: KAGVTQTPRYLIKTRGQQVTLSCSPISGHRSVSWYQQTPGQGLQFLFEYFSETQRNKGNFPGRFSGRQFSNSRSEMNVSTLELGDSALYLCASSQQTGGGTEAFFGQGTRLTVV.

The chain has TRBV5-1 and TRBJ1-5; 7 bases are a match to TRBD1. The CDR3 has 14 residues. J lost 6 bases, V lost 2 bases, and 5 bases had no gene match. Germline assignment: CDR1 SGHRS and CDR2 YFSETQ. The CDR3 is CASSLGGGSQPQHF. CDR3 coding DNA: TGCGCCAGCAGCTTAGGAGGGGGCAGTCAGCCCCAGCATTTT. The entire variable domain, with the rest obtained from reference TRBV5-1 and TRBJ1-5, is as follows: KAGVTQTPRYLIKTRGQQVTLSCSPISGHRSVSWYQQTPGQGLQFLFEYFSETQRNKGNFPGRFSGRQFSNSRSEMNVSTLELGDSALYLCASSLGGGSQPQHFGDGTRLSIL.

The chain has TRBV12-5 and TRBJ1-5; D is undetermined. V was trimmed by 2 bases and J by 2 bases, leaving 4 bases between them. This CDR3 region has 13 residues. Germline CDR1 and CDR2: LGHNT and FRNRAP. The CDR3 loop is CASGLMGNQPQHF. CDR3 coding DNA: TGTGCTAGTGGTTTGATGGGCAATCAGCCCCAGCATTTT.

V usage is TRBV5-5 and J usage is TRBJ2-7; D unresolved. This CDR3 has 15 amino acids. Trimming removed 1 base from V and 2 bases from J, with 13 bases in between. Germline V gene sequence: CDR1 SGHKS, CDR2 YYEKEE (reference sequence). CDR3 DNA: TGTGCCAGCAGCTTGTGGTGGGGTGGGACCTACGAGCAGTACTTC. It is translated as CASSLWWGGTYEQYF. The whole variable domain, remainder taken from reference TRBV5-5 and TRBJ2-7, is DAGVTQSPTHLIKTRGQQVTLRCSPISGHKSVSWYQQVLGQGPQFIFQYYEKEERGRGNFPDRFSARQFPNYSSELNVNALLLGDSALYLCASSLWWGGTYEQYFGPGTRLTVT.

The V gene is TRBV5-1, the J gene TRBJ2-3; perhaps TRBD2 as D (6 bases). From germline, CDR1 is SGHRS and CDR2 YFSETQ. V lost 6 bases and J lost 0, with 11 bases in between. The CDR3 loop spans 14 amino acids. The CDR3 loop is CASMEGRSTDTQYF. CDR3 coding DNA: TGCGCCAGCATGGAGGGGCGTAGCACAGATACGCAGTATTTT.

The rearrangement links TRBV11-3 to TRBJ1-1; D is unclear. This CDR3 spans 13 amino acids. V was trimmed by 1 base and J by 5 bases, leaving 8 bases between them. In germline, CDR1 is SGHNT, CDR2 YENEEA. Written as DNA, the CDR3 is TGTGCCAGCAGCTTAGGAGGGAAGACTGAAGCTTTCTTT. Amino acids: CASSLGGKTEAFF. Variable domain in full (rest from reference TRBV11-3 and TRBJ1-1): EAGVVQSPRYKIIEKKQPVAFWCNPISGHNTLYWYLQNLGQGPELLIRYENEEAVDDSQLPKDRFSAERLKGVDSTLKIQPAELGDSAVYLCASSLGGKTEAFFGQGTRLTVV.

The V gene is TRBV14, the J gene TRBJ2-3; TRBD1 might be the D (5 bases). The CDR3 sequence is 15 residues long. In germline, CDR1 is SGHDN, CDR2 FVKESK. Trimming left V 1 base short and J 4 bases short, with 12 bases between. The CDR3 loop is CASSQGLRDPDTQYF. Here the CDR3 DNA reads TGTGCCAGCAGCCAAGGCCTCAGGGATCCAGATACGCAGTATTTT.

This rearrangement joins TRBV19 to TRBJ2-7, with D maybe TRBD1 (6 bases). V was trimmed by 3 bases and J by 2 bases, leaving 11 bases between them. The CDR3 sequence is 14 residues long. Per germline, CDR1 LNHDA and CDR2 SQIVND (reference sequence). CDR3 sequence reads: CASSIKGGPYEQYF. The CDR3 nucleotides are TGTGCCAGTAGTATTAAAGGGGGACCCTACGAGCAGTACTTC.

V and J are TRBV27 and TRBJ2-7; 7 bases are shared with TRBD1. Germline trimming cut 7 bases from V and 3 bases from J; bases unmatched to any gene: 9. The CDR3 is 14 residues long. Looked up from germline, CDR1 is MNHEY and CDR2 is SMNVEV (reference sequence). The CDR3 here is CASTMDRIFYEQYF. The CDR3 DNA reads TGTGCCAGCACCATGGACAGGATCTTCTACGAGCAGTACTTC.

This chain links TRBV2 with TRBJ2-2; D might be TRBD1 or TRBD2, each matching 6 bases. The CDR3 consists of 14 residues. V dropped 6 bases and J dropped 2 bases, with 10 bases sitting between them. Germline V lookup: CDR1 SNHLY, CDR2 FYNNEI. The CDR3 DNA sequence: TGTGCCAGCAGCGGGGGCCCTAACACCGGGGAGCTGTTTTTT. It specifies CASSGGPNTGELFF.

The rearrangement links TRBV5-4 to TRBJ1-2; 8 positions match TRBD1. Trimming took 0 bases from V and 6 from J; bases not matched to a gene: 4. Germline V gene lookup returns CDR1 SGHNT and CDR2 YYREEE (reference sequence). The CDR3 length is 14 residues. DNA of the CDR3: TGTGCCAGCAGCTTGGACACAGGGGGGGATGGCTACACCTTC. Translating it yields CASSLDTGGDGYTF.

V and J are TRBV19 and TRBJ2-7; D gene ambiguous. Germline CDR1 reads LNHDA; CDR2 reads SQIVND (reference sequence). The CDR3 covers 13 residues. Trimming left V 4 bases short and J 3 bases short, with 10 bases between. The CDR3 loop is CASSTVGRYEQYF. In nucleotides, the CDR3 is TGTGCCAGTAGTACCGTAGGACGCTACGAGCAGTACTTC.

V is TRBV2 and J is TRBJ2-5; 10 nucleotides line up with TRBD1. The CDR3 is made up of 14 amino acids. CDR1 is SNHLY and CDR2 is FYNNEI in the germline V gene. V lost 9 bases, J lost 3 bases, and 7 bases stayed unmatched. Here the CDR3 DNA reads TGTGCCAGTTCCGGGACAGGGGCAAAAGAGACCCAGTACTTC. Encoded protein: CASSGTGAKETQYF. The whole variable domain, filled in from reference TRBV2 and TRBJ2-5, reads EPEVTQTPSHQVTQMGQEVILRCVPISNHLYFYWYRQILGQKVEFLVSFYNNEISEKSEIFDDQFSVERPDGSNFTLKIRSTKLEDSAMYFCASSGTGAKETQYFGPGTRLLVL.

V and J are TRBV27 and TRBJ1-2; D remains ambiguous. Germline V gene sequence: CDR1 MNHEY, CDR2 SMNVEV (reference sequence). This CDR3 has 13 residues. The V and J ends lost 0 bases and 8 bases respectively, with 10 bases between them. CDR3 protein: CASSLSRVGGYTF. CDR3 coding DNA: TGTGCCAGCAGTTTATCGAGGGTGGGGGGCTACACCTTC.

The rearrangement joins TRBV7-6 to TRBJ1-5; possible D gene TRBD1, 6 bases. CDR3 length equals 15 residues. CDR1 and CDR2 (germline): SGHVS, FNYEAQ. Trimming cost V 5 bases and J 2 bases, with 13 bases left between them. This CDR3 reads CASSLQGAGNQPQHF. The CDR3 bases are TGTGCCAGCAGCCTACAGGGTGCAGGCAATCAGCCCCAGCATTTT.